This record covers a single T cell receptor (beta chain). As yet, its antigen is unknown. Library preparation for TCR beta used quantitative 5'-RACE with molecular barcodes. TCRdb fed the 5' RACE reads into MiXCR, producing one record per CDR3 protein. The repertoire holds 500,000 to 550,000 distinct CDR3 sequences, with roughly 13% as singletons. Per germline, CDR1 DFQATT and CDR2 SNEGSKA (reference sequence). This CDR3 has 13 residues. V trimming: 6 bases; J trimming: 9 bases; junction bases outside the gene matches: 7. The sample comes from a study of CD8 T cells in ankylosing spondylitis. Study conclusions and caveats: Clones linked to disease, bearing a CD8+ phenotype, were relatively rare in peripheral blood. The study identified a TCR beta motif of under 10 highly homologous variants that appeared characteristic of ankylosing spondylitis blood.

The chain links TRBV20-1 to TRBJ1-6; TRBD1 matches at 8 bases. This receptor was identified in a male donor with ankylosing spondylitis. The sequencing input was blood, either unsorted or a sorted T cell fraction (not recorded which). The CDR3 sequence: CSARDRSFSPLHF. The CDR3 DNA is TGCAGTGCGCGGGACAGGTCGTTTTCACCCCTCCACTTT.